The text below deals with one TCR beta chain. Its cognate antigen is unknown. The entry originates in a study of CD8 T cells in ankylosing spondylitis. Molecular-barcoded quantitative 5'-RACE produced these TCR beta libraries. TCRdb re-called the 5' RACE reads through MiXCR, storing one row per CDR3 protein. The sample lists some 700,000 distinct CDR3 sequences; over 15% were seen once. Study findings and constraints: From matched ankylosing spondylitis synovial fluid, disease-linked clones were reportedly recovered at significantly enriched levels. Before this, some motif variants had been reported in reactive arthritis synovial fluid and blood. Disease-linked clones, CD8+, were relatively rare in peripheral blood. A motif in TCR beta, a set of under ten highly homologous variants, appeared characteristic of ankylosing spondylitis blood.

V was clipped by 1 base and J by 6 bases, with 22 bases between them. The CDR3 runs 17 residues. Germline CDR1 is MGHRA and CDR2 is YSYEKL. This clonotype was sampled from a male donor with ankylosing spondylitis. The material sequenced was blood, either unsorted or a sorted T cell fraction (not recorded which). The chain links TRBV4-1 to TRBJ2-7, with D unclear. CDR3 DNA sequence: TGCGCCAGCAGCCAAGCTTGGCGCGGCAAACTGTCGTCCGAGCAGTACTTC. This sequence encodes CASSQAWRGKLSSEQYF.